This T cell receptor (beta chain) comes out of a study of T cells after yellow fever vaccination. One entry per CDR3 protein results from TCRdb running MiXCR on the 5' RACE reads. The repertoire consists of 500,000 to 650,000 distinct CDR3 sequences, with around 16% occurring once and the leading ten covering 15% to 20%. The TCR was taken from a man aged 18 to 29 who received the YFV17D yellow fever vaccine. Sequenced material: PBMCs, taken around 5 days after the first yellow fever vaccination.

CDR3 sequence: CASSMGGLRDTQYF. CDR3 bases: TGCGCCAGCAGCATGGGAGGCCTCAGGGATACGCAGTATTTT. The chain uses TRBV5-1 and TRBJ2-3; D is possibly TRBD2 (6 bases). CDR3 length equals 14 residues. CDR1 is SGHRS and CDR2 is YFSETQ in the germline V gene. V shed 4 bases and J shed 6 bases, with 15 bases lying between them.